These 20 T cell receptor beta chains originate from one sample sequenced in a study of blood T cell repertoires in COVID-19. Sequencing used immunoSEQ multiplex PCR; TCRdb keeps in-frame clones, though not all of them. This sample carries about 250,000 clones, 85% of them seen once, and the ten largest clones take about 8.2%. Sequenced input: PBMCs or T cells enriched from blood (not recorded which). These receptors were obtained from a woman aged 50 to 60 with acute COVID-19.

A single count supports this clone. This rearrangement joins TRBV10-3 to TRBJ1-3; 7 bases agree with TRBD1. V was pared by 6 bases and J by 2 bases, with 1 base of the junction left unmatched. Germline-derived CDR1 and CDR2 are ENHRY and SYGVKD. The CDR3 totals 13 residues. The CDR3: CAIRGQPGNTIYF. The CDR3 DNA sequence: TGTGCCATCAGGGGACAGCCTGGAAACACCATATATTTT.

The chain joins TRBV27 to TRBJ1-2, with 9 positions matching TRBD1. This CDR3 comprises 16 residues. In germline, CDR1 is MNHEY, CDR2 SMNVEV (reference sequence). J was trimmed by 5 bases and V by 5 bases; bases with no gene match: 12. This chain's CDR3 is CASSITGQGGPYGYTF. The DNA for the CDR3 is TGTGCCAGCAGTATAACGGGACAGGGTGGGCCTTATGGCTACACCTTC.

The chain links TRBV6-5 to TRBJ2-3, with D uncertain. Trimming left V 6 bases short and J 3 bases short, with 13 bases between. The CDR3 is 14 residues long. Germline V gene sequence: CDR1 MNHEY, CDR2 SVGAGI. CDR3 region: CASRIGLFTDTQYF. The CDR3 DNA reads as TGTGCCAGCAGAATTGGCCTTTTTACAGATACGCAGTATTTT.

The gene calls are TRBV12-3 or TRBV12-4 and TRBJ1-4; 11 nucleotides match TRBD1. This CDR3 comprises 13 residues. Trimming took 8 bases from V and 6 from J; bases not matched to a gene: 2. CDR3 amino acids: CASGQGADEKLFF. CDR3 in DNA: TGTGCCAGCGGACAGGGGGCGGATGAAAAACTGTTTTTT.

The chain is built from TRBV5-4 and TRBJ2-1, with D possibly being TRBD1 (6 bases). The ends were cut back, 3 bases at V and 10 bases at J, with 14 bases in the middle. Germline CDR1 SGHNT, CDR2 YYREEE (reference sequence). This CDR3 has 13 amino acids. The CDR3 sequence is CASSSYRVEEQFF. CDR3 in DNA: TGTGCCAGCAGCTCCTACAGGGTAGAGGAGCAGTTCTTC.

The chain carries TRBV3-1 (or the pseudogene TRBV3-2) and TRBJ1-1; maybe TRBD1 (6 bases). CDR1 and CDR2 from the germline V gene are LGHDT and YNNKEL (reference sequence). The CDR3 is 12 amino acids. The ends were cut back, 4 bases at V and 11 bases at J, with 14 bases in the middle. As DNA, the CDR3 is TGTGCCAGCAGCCTTGCACAGGGTCGGGCTTTCTTT. Amino acids: CASSLAQGRAFF.

The chain uses TRBV7-6 and TRBJ2-5, with 8 positions matching TRBD2. After removal of 1 base from V and 2 bases from J, the junction contained 6 bases not matched to a gene. The length of the CDR3 is 16 residues. Germline assignment: CDR1 SGHVS and CDR2 FNYEAQ. Here the CDR3 reads CASSLGAGGRQETQYF. The CDR3 nucleotides read TGTGCCAGCAGCTTAGGTGCGGGGGGCCGTCAAGAGACCCAGTACTTC.

The chain uses TRBV18 and TRBJ1-2, with TRBD1 matching over 9 bases. Germline loops: CDR1 KGHSH, CDR2 LQKENI. This CDR3 contains 15 residues. V lost 0 bases and J lost 5; bases outside the gene matches: 4. The CDR3, as DNA: TGTGCCAGCTCACCACCCGGGACAGGGTCGTATGGCTACACCTTC. Residues: CASSPPGTGSYGYTF.

The J gene is TRBJ1-2, the V gene TRBV29-1; D is ambiguous. V was shortened by 1 base and J by 4 bases, with 10 bases between the two germline ends. The length of the CDR3 is 13 residues. Germline CDR1 reads SQVTM; CDR2 reads ANQGSEA. The CDR3 region is CSVEVNQVYGYTF. The CDR3 DNA reads TGCAGCGTTGAAGTGAACCAGGTCTATGGCTACACCTTC.

The chain carries TRBV6-5 and TRBJ1-1, with D perhaps matching TRBD1 (5 bases). Trimming cost V 4 bases and J 11 bases, with 11 bases left between them. CDR1 and CDR2 (germline): MNHEY, SVGAGI. The CDR3 extends over 11 amino acids. In nucleotides, the CDR3 is TGTGCCAGCAGTTTAGGGGTCAACGCTTTCTTT. Amino acid sequence: CASSLGVNAFF.

This chain uses TRBV4-3 with TRBJ1-5; TRBD1 matches 9 bases. With V trimmed by 1 base and J by 9 bases, 4 bases remained unmatched. Germline V gene sequence: CDR1 LGHNA, CDR2 YSLEER. The CDR3 consists of 14 residues. The CDR3 nucleotides read TGCGCCAGCAGCCAAGGGACAGGGGTACTGCCCCAGCATTTT. It translates to CASSQGTGVLPQHF.

This sequence joins TRBV11-2 and TRBJ1-2; 8 nucleotides match TRBD1. This CDR3 region has 14 residues. V lost 5 bases, J lost 1 base, and 3 bases stayed unmatched. Germline lookup yields CDR1 SGHAT and CDR2 FQNNGV. The CDR3 loop reads CASSEDRVNYGYTF. CDR3 nucleotide sequence: TGTGCCAGCAGCGAGGACAGGGTTAACTATGGCTACACCTTC.

The rearrangement joins TRBV10-1 to TRBJ1-1; the D is unclear. Trimming shortened V by 7 bases and J by 0 bases, and 3 bases separated the two germline ends. Germline V CDR1 and CDR2: WNHNN, SYGVQD (reference sequence). The CDR3 is 11 residues long. In nucleotides, the CDR3 is TGCGCCAGCACCATGAACACTGAAGCTTTCTTT. Amino acid sequence: CASTMNTEAFF.

V usage is TRBV30 and J usage is TRBJ1-1; a weak D match, TRBD1 (5 bases). Germline-derived CDR1 and CDR2 are GTSNPN and SVGIG (reference sequence). This CDR3 is built from 14 residues. Trimming shortened V by 2 bases and J by 3 bases, and 13 bases separated the two germline ends. The CDR3 is CAWSKGRVDTEAFF. As DNA, the CDR3 is TGTGCCTGGAGTAAGGGCAGGGTGGACACTGAAGCTTTCTTT.

The rearrangement joins TRBV30 to TRBJ1-2; tentative D call: TRBD1 (5 bases). V lost 0 bases to trimming and J lost 6 bases, with 11 bases between them. This CDR3 is built from 13 residues. Germline V lookup: CDR1 GTSNPN, CDR2 SVGIG (reference sequence). CDR3 loop: CAWSVGRTNGYTF. For the CDR3, the DNA is TGTGCCTGGAGTGTAGGGCGGACAAATGGCTACACCTTC.

The chain combines TRBV5-1 with TRBJ1-6; maybe TRBD1 (6 bases). CDR3 length: 15 residues. Germline CDR1 is SGHRS and CDR2 is YFSETQ. Trimming pared 5 bases from V and 10 bases from J, leaving 19 bases between. The CDR3 here is CASRGGGAGLSPLHF. In DNA form, the CDR3 reads TGCGCCAGCAGGGGAGGGGGAGCAGGCCTATCACCCCTCCACTTT.

This chain joins TRBV7-6 and TRBJ1-5; possibly TRBD1 for D (5 bases). The V end lost 0 bases, the J end lost 2 bases, and 8 bases lay between the germline ends. The germline CDR1 and CDR2 sequences are SGHVS and FNYEAQ. The CDR3 loop spans 15 amino acids. This CDR3 reads CASSLAGAGNQPQHF. The CDR3 nucleotides are TGTGCCAGCAGCTTAGCAGGGGCTGGCAATCAGCCCCAGCATTTT.

This rearrangement joins TRBV7-2 to TRBJ2-1, with TRBD2 as a possible D gene (6 bases). V was clipped by 3 bases and J by 0 bases, with 9 bases between them. The CDR3 sequence is 15 residues long. CDR1 SGHTA and CDR2 FQGNSA come from the germline V gene. CDR3 loop: CASSFGGVSYNEQFF. CDR3 sequence (DNA): TGTGCCAGCAGCTTCGGCGGGGTCTCCTACAATGAGCAGTTCTTC.

The chain recombines TRBV7-2 with TRBJ1-4; 8 bases align to TRBD1. The CDR3 loop spans 15 amino acids. V lost 3 bases to trimming and J lost 2 bases; unmatched junction nucleotides: 2. Germline loops: CDR1 SGHTA, CDR2 FQGNSA. The CDR3 nucleotides read TGTGCCAGCAGCTTCACAGGGGGGACTAATGAAAAACTGTTTTTT. Its protein is CASSFTGGTNEKLFF.

This clone was seen just once. This chain links TRBV10-3 with TRBJ1-5, with 9 bases matching TRBD1. Germline V gives CDR1 ENHRY, CDR2 SYGVKD. The CDR3 consists of 15 residues. Unmatched junction bases numbered 14, after V lost 11 bases and J lost 6 bases. The CDR3 DNA reads as TGTGCCTCCAGTGAGGGACAGGGTGTCCGTCAGCCCCAGCATTTT. This encodes CASSEGQGVRQPQHF.